This T cell receptor beta chain appears in the sequencing data of a study of blood T cells in healthy people across ages. Germline V gene lookup returns CDR1 SGHVS and CDR2 FQNEAQ. V gave up 4 bases and J gave up 6 bases, with 13 bases separating them. The length of the CDR3 is 15 residues. This clonotype was detected a few times. What it binds is not known. PCR was performed a second time for about 7 to 11 cycles using a sample-barcoded 5' primer and a J-beta primer mix. TCRdb processed the 5' RACE reads anew with MiXCR; each CDR3 protein has one entry. The sample yields about 1.5 million distinct CDR3 sequences, roughly 43% seen once. Overall study results and limits: TCR beta diversity correlated strongly with naive T cell percentage.

This chain connects TRBV7-8 to TRBJ2-6; D gene ambiguous. This clonotype was obtained from a woman between 18 and 29 years old in good health. Sequenced input: blood. The chain's CDR3 is CASSSDSRKANVLTF. DNA of the CDR3: TGTGCCAGCAGCTCAGACTCAAGGAAGGCCAACGTCCTGACTTTC. Using reference TRBV7-8 and TRBJ2-6 for the parts outside the CDR3, the full variable domain is GAGVSQSPRYKVAKRGQDVALRCDPISGHVSLFWYQQALGQGPEFLTYFQNEAQLDKSGLPSDRFFAERPEGSVSTLKIQRTQQEDSAVYLCASSSDSRKANVLTFGAGSRLTVL.